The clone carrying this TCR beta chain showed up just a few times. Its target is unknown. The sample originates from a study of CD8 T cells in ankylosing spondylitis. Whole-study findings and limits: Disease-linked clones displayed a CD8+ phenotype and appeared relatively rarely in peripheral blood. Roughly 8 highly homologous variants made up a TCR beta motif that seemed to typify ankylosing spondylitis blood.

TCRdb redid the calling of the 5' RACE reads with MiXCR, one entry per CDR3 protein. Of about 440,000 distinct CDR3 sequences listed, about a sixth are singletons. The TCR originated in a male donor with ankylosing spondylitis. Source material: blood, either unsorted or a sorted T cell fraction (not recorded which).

CDR3 region: CSASGRPYNEQFF. The DNA of the CDR3 is TGCAGTGCATCGGGACGACCCTACAATGAGCAGTTCTTC. The rearrangement links TRBV20-1 to TRBJ2-1; the D gene could be TRBD1 or TRBD2 (5 bases each). V lost 6 bases and J 2 bases, leaving 11 bases between the germline ends. Germline V gene sequence: CDR1 DFQATT, CDR2 SNEGSKA (reference sequence). This CDR3 has 13 residues.